This paragraph reports one T cell receptor beta chain. What it binds is unknown. A single record per CDR3 protein comes from TCRdb applying MiXCR to the reads. The data contain 110,000 or so distinct CDR3 sequences, 30% of them singletons. The data were taken from a study of T cell repertoires in cytomegalovirus infection. Overall study: Both CMV infection and a matching HLA type were indicated by public TCR beta signatures.

Germline V gene data show CDR1 as LNHDA and CDR2 as SQIVND (reference sequence). J lost 3 bases, V lost 6 bases, and 7 bases had no gene match. This CDR3 region has 15 residues. The receptor was isolated from a human donor in good health (CMV status not recorded). Some clones in this sample may be carry-over from other donors' samples. Sequences were derived from CD8+ T cells from cultured PBMCs, sampled from culture after CMV antigen stimulation. The chain is built from TRBV19 and TRBJ1-1; 10 bases map to TRBD1. CDR3 in DNA: TGTGCCAGTAGGCCGACAGGGGGCGGTTACACTGAAGCTTTCTTT. This gives the protein CASRPTGGGYTEAFF.